These 30 T cell receptor beta chains were all obtained from the same sample, sequenced in a study of CD39 and CD103 CD8 tumor-infiltrating T cells. The protocol was immunoSEQ multiplex PCR, while the TCRdb copy is restricted to in-frame clones and leaves out a portion. Of roughly 200 clones in the sample, roughly half were seen once. The source material was CD39+ CD103+ CD8+ T cells sorted from the tumor. The subset: CD103+CD39+ double-positive CD45RA- CD8 T cells. Source of these receptors: a human donor with head and neck squamous cell carcinoma.

The chain joins TRBV9 to TRBJ1-1; TRBD1 matches at 9 bases. The CDR3 totals 15 residues. With 4 bases clipped from V and 4 bases from J, the junction kept 8 bases outside the gene matches. Germline V lookup: CDR1 SGDLS, CDR2 YYNGEE. The CDR3 DNA reads as TGTGCCAGCAGCTTATTGGGACAGGGAGGCACTGAAGCTTTCTTT. Amino acid sequence: CASSLLGQGGTEAFF. Using reference TRBV9 and TRBJ1-1 for the parts outside the CDR3, the full variable domain is DSGVTQTPKHLITATGQRVTLRCSPRSGDLSVYWYQQSLDQGLQFLIQYYNGEERAKGNILERFSAQQFPDLHSELNLSSLELGDSALYFCASSLLGQGGTEAFFGQGTRLTVV.

In its sample, this clone was seen a few times. The chain couples TRBV6-6 to TRBJ2-7, with D tentatively TRBD2 (5 bases). V was cut by 6 bases and J by 3 bases, with 18 bases left in between. The germline CDR1 and CDR2 sequences are MNHNY and SVGAGI (reference sequence). The CDR3 is made up of 15 amino acids. As DNA, the CDR3 is TGTGCCAGCAGCCCCGCGGACTTTTTGTTCTACGAGCAGTACTTC. The encoded protein is CASSPADFLFYEQYF.

This clone is termed large. The chain is built from TRBV28 and TRBJ1-2; TRBD1 aligns across 9 bases. V shed 6 bases and J 6 bases; nucleotides not matched to a gene: 5. The CDR3 length is 13 residues. Germline-derived CDR1 and CDR2 are MDHEN and SYDVKM. The CDR3 loop reads CASRTGGTDGYTF. As DNA, the CDR3 is TGTGCCAGCAGAACAGGGGGCACGGATGGCTACACCTTC.

This clone is labeled large. The rearrangement links TRBV2 to TRBJ1-1; no definite D call. The CDR3 spans 16 residues. V was cut by 3 bases and J by 0 bases, with 14 bases left in between. Germline CDR1 is SNHLY and CDR2 is FYNNEI. CDR3 sequence (DNA): TGTGCCAGCAGTGACCCTTTTAGATCCCTGAACACTGAAGCTTTCTTT. It encodes CASSDPFRSLNTEAFF.

The DNA for the CDR3 is TGTGCCAGCAGCGCCTCCGCGACAGGGGAGAATTATGGCTACACCTTC. This sequence encodes CASSASATGENYGYTF. The V gene is TRBV9, the J gene TRBJ1-2, with 8 bases aligning to TRBD1. The germline gives CDR1 SGDLS, CDR2 YYNGEE. V trimming: 3 bases; J trimming: 5 bases; junction bases outside the gene matches: 12. The CDR3 length is 16 residues.

By share of the sample, this clone is hyperexpanded. The V call is TRBV6-5, the J call TRBJ2-7, with D tentatively TRBD2 (5 bases). Trimming cost V 6 bases and J 3 bases, with 18 bases left between them. In germline, CDR1 is MNHEY, CDR2 SVGAGI. This CDR3 contains 15 residues. CDR3 bases: TGTGCCAGCAGCCCCGCGGACTTTTTGTTCTACGAGCAGTACTTC. Its protein product is CASSPADFLFYEQYF.

The chain carries TRBV7-9 and TRBJ2-5; no definite D call. Trimming removed 0 bases at V and 5 bases at J, with 7 bases between. This CDR3 contains 13 residues. Germline V lookup: CDR1 SEHNR, CDR2 FQNEAQ (reference sequence). CDR3 in DNA: TGTGCCAGCAGCTTAGCCCCAGCTGAGACCCAGTACTTC. Translation gives CASSLAPAETQYF.

This clone is large. This chain joins TRBV4-3 and TRBJ1-2; D is unclear. CDR3 length equals 16 residues. Germline CDR1 and CDR2: LGHNA and YSLEER. V shed 0 bases and J shed 4 bases, with 15 bases lying between them. CDR3 loop: CASSQDEDGWIYGYTF. The CDR3 nucleotides are TGCGCCAGCAGCCAAGATGAGGACGGGTGGATCTATGGCTACACCTTC.

The J gene is TRBJ1-4, the V gene TRBV5-1, with 9 bases that match TRBD1. V lost 4 bases, J lost 7 bases, and 11 bases stayed unmatched. The germline gives CDR1 SGHRS, CDR2 YFSETQ. CDR3 length: 16 residues. Written as DNA, the CDR3 is TGCGCCAGCAGCAGGGCCGGGACAGGGATAGTTGAAAAACTGTTTTTT. Amino acids: CASSRAGTGIVEKLFF.

J is TRBJ1-5 and V is TRBV4-2; perhaps TRBD1 as D (5 bases). Trimming stripped 4 bases from V and 7 bases from J, with 14 bases between. The V gene's germline CDR1 is LGHNA and CDR2 YNFKEQ. This CDR3 is 14 amino acids long. CDR3 in amino acids: CASSLGQTVQPQHF. DNA of the CDR3: TGTGCCAGCAGCCTCGGACAAACCGTACAGCCCCAGCATTTT.

J is TRBJ2-7 and V is TRBV6-5; D gene uncertain. V lost 2 bases and J lost 12, with 17 bases in between. Germline V CDR1 and CDR2: MNHEY, SVGAGI. This CDR3 has 13 amino acids. In DNA form, the CDR3 reads TGTGCCAGCAGTTACGGACGTATCACCGTGTGGTACTTC. Its translation is CASSYGRITVWYF.

This clone was seen a single time. The chain recombines TRBV4-1 with TRBJ2-5; perhaps TRBD2 as D (5 bases). The germline CDR1 and CDR2 sequences are MGHRA and YSYEKL. The CDR3 loop spans 14 amino acids. Trimming removed 1 base at V and 5 bases at J, with 11 bases between. The CDR3 DNA sequence: TGCGCCAGCAGCCAAGGGAGCGGCGGCGAGACCCAGTACTTC. Protein product: CASSQGSGGETQYF.

With respect to this clone: Mismatch with germline at one junction end may stem from a read error. This chain joins TRBV12-5 and TRBJ2-6; perhaps TRBD1 as D (5 bases). CDR1 is LGHNT and CDR2 is FRNRAP in the germline V gene. The CDR3 is 17 residues long. The CDR3 DNA reads TGTGCTAGTGGTAGAGCTGGCAGGACAAAGTCGGGCCAACGTCCTGACTTC. Translation: CASGRAGRTKSGQRPDF.

J is TRBJ2-3 and V is TRBV7-2; D assignment may be TRBD1 or TRBD2 (6 bases each). Per the germline V gene, CDR1 is SGHTA and CDR2 is FQGNSA. The CDR3 spans 16 residues. Trimming pared 4 bases from V and 5 bases from J, leaving 19 bases between. The CDR3 DNA reads as TGTGCCAGCAGCTCCCCGAGGGGCGAGGGGGGAGATACGCAGTATTTT. Its protein product is CASSSPRGEGGDTQYF.

This chain connects TRBV2 to TRBJ1-5, with 8 bases aligning to TRBD1. This CDR3 is 15 amino acids long. The V and J ends lost 6 bases and 4 bases, in that order; junction bases with no gene match: 8. Looked up from germline, CDR1 is SNHLY and CDR2 is FYNNEI. The CDR3 sequence is CASRVRTGRNQPQHF. The DNA for the CDR3 is TGTGCCAGCAGAGTACGGACAGGGAGGAATCAGCCCCAGCATTTT.

The chain uses TRBV5-4 and TRBJ1-2; 7 bases fit TRBD1. Per germline, CDR1 SGHNT and CDR2 YYREEE (reference sequence). The junction had 7 bases not matched to a gene; V was cut back by 0 bases and J by 5 bases. This CDR3 comprises 15 residues. Written as DNA, the CDR3 is TGTGCCAGCAGCTTGGACTCCGGGACAGCATATGGCTACACCTTC. Translated: CASSLDSGTAYGYTF. Full variable domain (outside the CDR3, taken from reference TRBV5-4 and TRBJ1-2): ETGVTQSPTHLIKTRGQQVTLRCSSQSGHNTVSWYQQALGQGPQFIFQYYREEENGRGNFPPRFSGLQFPNYSSELNVNALELDDSALYLCASSLDSGTAYGYTFGSGTRLTVV.

The chain combines TRBV5-4 with TRBJ1-3; no firm D call. V lost 0 bases and J lost 8, with 9 bases in between. In germline, CDR1 is SGHNT, CDR2 YYREEE (reference sequence). CDR3 size: 13 residues. CDR3 sequence: CASSLVPGDTIYF. The CDR3 DNA sequence: TGTGCCAGCAGCTTGGTTCCCGGGGACACCATATATTTT.

This clone is hyperexpanded (1% or more) within its sample. V and J are TRBV4-3 and TRBJ2-1, with 10 bases fitting TRBD2. V lost 1 base, J lost 7 bases, and 7 bases stayed unmatched. This CDR3 is built from 16 residues. Looked up from germline, CDR1 is LGHNA and CDR2 is YSLEER. The CDR3 coding sequence is TGCGCCAGCAGCCAAGTAGCGGGGGGCCGCTGGAATGAGCAGTTCTTC. Translated, it gives CASSQVAGGRWNEQFF.

This chain connects TRBV7-9 to TRBJ2-5; no clear D. Trimming removed 1 base at V and 5 bases at J, with 8 bases between. Germline values: CDR1 SEHNR, CDR2 FQNEAQ (reference sequence). The CDR3 covers 13 residues. CDR3 protein: CASSLVVGETQYF. In DNA form, the CDR3 reads TGTGCCAGCAGCTTAGTGGTTGGGGAGACCCAGTACTTC.

CDR3 residues: CATSVGALEQYF. The DNA for the CDR3 is TGTGCCACCTCCGTAGGGGCTCTCGAGCAGTACTTC. V usage is TRBV5-3 and J usage is TRBJ2-7, with TRBD1 as a possible D gene (5 bases). TRBV5-3 belongs to the ORF category, with a function that is uncertain. Trimming left V 9 bases short and J 6 bases short, with 16 bases between. This CDR3 contains 12 residues.

This clone was seen a handful of times. V is TRBV11-3 and J is TRBJ2-1; D gene uncertain. This CDR3 region has 16 residues. Trimming cost V 1 base and J 0 bases, with 10 bases left between them. Per germline, CDR1 SGHNT and CDR2 YENEEA. The CDR3 sequence is CASSLVRVSSYNEQFF. CDR3 coding DNA: TGTGCCAGCAGCTTAGTTCGGGTTAGCTCCTACAATGAGCAGTTCTTC.

By sample share, this clone is large. The V gene is TRBV28, the J gene TRBJ2-7; 9 bases fit TRBD2. Germline values: CDR1 MDHEN, CDR2 SYDVKM. There are 12 residues in the CDR3. V dropped 5 bases and J dropped 8; count of bases not matched to a gene: 4. The CDR3 is CASSISSGKQYF. In DNA, the CDR3 is TGTGCCAGCAGTATCTCTAGCGGGAAGCAGTACTTC.

Only a few counts were recorded for this clone. The rearrangement joins TRBV7-8 to TRBJ2-7, with D possibly TRBD1 on 5 matching bases. Germline V gene data show CDR1 as SGHVS and CDR2 as FQNEAQ. Between the trimmed V and J ends, which lost 0 bases and 0 bases, there was a span of 6 bases. CDR3 length: 14 residues. CDR3 sequence reads: CASSLAQDSYEQYF. The CDR3 coding sequence is TGTGCCAGCAGCTTAGCACAGGACTCCTACGAGCAGTACTTC.

This clone is labeled large. V usage is TRBV5-6 and J usage is TRBJ1-6; D might be TRBD1 (6 bases). The CDR3 loop spans 16 amino acids. V shed 0 bases and J shed 4 bases, with 11 bases lying between them. Germline V gene data show CDR1 as SGHDT and CDR2 as YYEEEE. In DNA, the CDR3 is TGTGCCAGCAGCTTGGGGACAGCCATATATAATTCACCCCTCCACTTT. Translation gives CASSLGTAIYNSPLHF. Full variable domain (outside the CDR3, taken from reference TRBV5-6 and TRBJ1-6): DAGVTQSPTHLIKTRGQQVTLRCSPKSGHDTVSWYQQALGQGPQFIFQYYEEEERQRGNFPDRFSGHQFPNYSSELNVNALLLGDSALYLCASSLGTAIYNSPLHFGNGTRLTVT.

Only a few counts were recorded for this clone. The chain carries TRBV28 and TRBJ1-2; tentative D call: TRBD1 (5 bases). Germline CDR1 is MDHEN and CDR2 is SYDVKM. V lost 8 bases, J lost 2 bases, and 18 bases lay in between. The CDR3 covers 15 residues. The CDR3 region is CASWTLDNLNYGYTF. In nucleotides, the CDR3 is TGTGCCAGCTGGACCCTGGACAACCTAAACTATGGCTACACCTTC.

The gene calls are TRBV7-9 and TRBJ1-2; 9 positions match TRBD1. CDR1 and CDR2 (germline): SEHNR, FQNEAQ (reference sequence). The CDR3 extends over 17 amino acids. Germline trimming cut 5 bases from V and 4 bases from J; bases unmatched to any gene: 14. The CDR3 DNA reads as TGTGCCAGCAGCCAGATGACCACAGGGGGCTATTCCTATGGCTACACCTTC. Translating gives CASSQMTTGGYSYGYTF.

The chain recombines TRBV11-2 with TRBJ2-6; unclear D gene. V lost 6 bases, J lost 5 bases, and 11 bases lay in between. CDR1 is SGHAT and CDR2 is FQNNGV in the germline V gene. The CDR3 sequence is 14 residues long. CDR3 nucleotide sequence: TGTGCCAGCAGGCAACAAAGTCGGGCCAACGTCCTGACTTTC. This gives the protein CASRQQSRANVLTF. Filled out from reference TRBV11-2 and TRBJ2-6, the complete variable domain reads EAGVAQSPRYKIIEKRQSVAFWCNPISGHATLYWYQQILGQGPKLLIQFQNNGVVDDSQLPKDRFSAERLKGVDSTLKIQPAKLEDSAVYLCASRQQSRANVLTFGAGSRLTVL.

The gene calls are TRBV28 and TRBJ2-3; D is unclear. V shed 4 bases and J shed 14 bases, with 16 bases lying between them. Germline assignment: CDR1 MDHEN and CDR2 SYDVKM. The CDR3 has 12 amino acids. CDR3 loop: CASSSSDLTGYF. The CDR3 DNA reads TGTGCCAGCAGTTCATCAGACCTTACGGGGTATTTT.

The rearrangement joins TRBV7-3 to TRBJ2-7, with TRBD2 matching over 16 bases. The CDR3 is 18 amino acids. Germline assignment: CDR1 SGHTA and CDR2 FQGTGA. J was trimmed by 7 bases and V by 5 bases; bases with no gene match: 14. CDR3: CASSPGTSGGARSREQYF. As DNA, the CDR3 is TGTGCCAGCAGCCCCGGGACTAGCGGGGGGGCAAGGTCGAGGGAGCAGTACTTC.

V is TRBV12-1 and J is TRBJ2-6; the table gives TRBD1 as D, unverified against the DNA. TRBV12-1 is deemed a pseudogene. The CDR3 is made up of 18 amino acids. The CDR3 DNA is TGTGCCAGCAGCTGCTATTCTGTAGGACAAAGTCGGGCCAACGTCCTGACTTTC. Amino acids: CASSCYSVGQSRANVLTF.